The T cell receptor (beta chain) under discussion was sequenced for a study of human T cells and chemical hapten exposure. On the study more broadly: Per-sample TCR yield variability stemmed mainly from small pooled library volume differences.

Unique molecular identifiers were linked by the library to individual cDNA molecules. In the authors' workflow: A per-sample median of around 100,000 TCRs was observed, with a range of roughly 20,000 to 690,600. TCRdb reprocessed the RACE reads via MiXCR and lists one record per CDR3 protein. The V and J calls and clone size come from TCRdb's table, not from the authors' own analysis. The top ten clones hold 1.5% of a sample with approximately 81,000 distinct CDR3 sequences, under 10% of them seen once. Noted time point: healthy volunteer bleed at 6 weeks. Unfractionated whole blood was the source from which total RNA was extracted. At least ten counts were recorded for this clonotype. Its antigen is undetermined. Study-wide results and limits: TCRs exceeding 1 in 1000 frequency stayed unchanged with DPC sensitization.

This CDR3 comprises 13 residues. Germline values: CDR1 ENHRY, CDR2 SYGVKD. After removal of 3 bases from V and 7 bases from J, the junction contained 2 bases not matched to a gene. This chain connects TRBV10-3 to TRBJ1-1, with 10 positions matching TRBD1. The receptor comes from a male donor in good health. Some clones in this sample may be carry-over from other donors' samples. The sample consisted of whole blood. The CDR3 DNA reads as TGTGCCATCAGTGATGGACAGGGGGTTGAAGCTTTCTTT. Protein product: CAISDGQGVEAFF.